This T cell receptor beta chain was documented in a study of shared clonotypes between healthy human individuals. The wider study: Donor ages ranged 18 to 49 years: a couple of women, a few men.

Points from the study as a whole: Large depth notwithstanding, sorted-subset sequencing proved incomplete by rarefaction.

Positive CCR7 selection of CD45RO-negative cells yielded the naive CD8 cells, and terminally differentiated effector memory CD45RA+ cells were excluded. V was pared by 3 bases and J by 2 bases, with 7 bases of the junction left unmatched. The V gene's germline CDR1 is SGDLS and CDR2 YYNGEE. This CDR3 region has 16 residues. For this clone: Its antigen is undetermined.

Several immunoSEQ 96-well plates shared each subset's DNA, each plate a replicate. The method was immunoSEQ multiplex PCR; TCRdb's version includes in-frame clones alone and lacks a portion of them. In the table there are about 2.1 million clones, about 93% of which are singletons. The chain joins TRBV9 to TRBJ2-3, with TRBD1 identical over 9 bases. This sequence was found in a man younger than 30 in good health. Some clones in this sample may be carry-over from other donors' samples. The sequencing input was naive CD8+ T cells from PBMCs. The CDR3 loop reads CASSALGTGLTDTQYF. In DNA form, the CDR3 reads TGTGCCAGCAGCGCCCTCGGGACAGGGCTCACAGATACGCAGTATTTT.